This paragraph reports one T cell receptor beta chain. The data were obtained in a study of blood T cell repertoires in COVID-19. Study-wide background: COVID-19 samples from acute and convalescent phases originated in the United States, Italy and Spain. T cells, B-cell-depleted T cells, or PBMCs provided the cDNA or gDNA that served as material.

Seattle patients were enrolled during active infection and followed longitudinally. Original methodology: The assay estimated nucleated cells by amplifying reference gene primers. The data were produced by immunoSEQ multiplex PCR, yet TCRdb's version contains in-frame clones alone and is incomplete. Clonal size and the V and J genes are those of that table, whereas D and trimming came from the DNA. In the table there are 140,000 to 150,000 clones, roughly 85% of which are singletons. CDR1 is MNHEY, CDR2 SMNVEV, per germline (reference sequence). Trimming took 6 bases from V and 6 from J; bases not matched to a gene: 5. The CDR3 sequence is 14 residues long.

The rearrangement joins TRBV27 to TRBJ1-4; TRBD1 matches at 9 bases. This TCR was sampled from a woman in her sixties or seventies with COVID-19, enrolled during active disease. Sequencing was performed on peripheral blood. DNA for the CDR3: TGTGCCAGCAGCACCAGGGACAGGGATGAAAAACTGTTTTTT. Translating gives CASSTRDRDEKLFF.